These 27 T cell receptor beta chains came from one sample sequenced in a study of CD8+ T cells in alopecia areata. Following extraction, RNA underwent reverse transcription to cDNA, which served as the sequencing template. Data came from immunoSEQ multiplex PCR; TCRdb stores just in-frame clones and leaves some out. The sample shows roughly 97,000 clones, less than 50% of them seen only once. The specimen sequenced was CD4+ T cells sorted from blood. All receptors derive from a human donor with alopecia areata.

This clone has only a few counts. This sequence joins TRBV7-9 and TRBJ2-7; 13 bases are shared with TRBD2. The trim removed 5 bases at V and 1 base at J, leaving 14 bases unmatched. Per germline, CDR1 SEHNR and CDR2 FQNEAQ (reference sequence). The CDR3 contains 19 residues. The CDR3 DNA reads TGTGCCAGCAGCGCCCGACTAGCGGGAGGCTACCTTAAATCCTACGAGCAGTACTTC. Translation: CASSARLAGGYLKSYEQYF.

V usage is TRBV11-3 and J usage is TRBJ2-1; possible D gene TRBD1, 6 bases. This CDR3 region has 14 residues. V was shortened by 4 bases and J by 0 bases, with 7 bases between the two germline ends. Germline CDR1 is SGHNT and CDR2 is YENEEA. The CDR3 here is CASSSGVSYNEQFF. The CDR3 coding sequence is TGTGCCAGCAGCTCAGGGGTCTCCTACAATGAGCAGTTCTTC.

This clone was found a few times. The rearrangement uses TRBV28 and TRBJ1-1; D unresolved. V lost 10 bases and J 0 bases, leaving 9 bases between the germline ends. The CDR3 totals 12 residues. The germline CDR1 and CDR2 sequences are MDHEN and SYDVKM. The chain's CDR3 is CAISGLNTEAFF. The DNA of the CDR3 is TGTGCCATCTCGGGGTTGAACACTGAAGCTTTCTTT.

The V gene is TRBV19, the J gene TRBJ1-5; no definite D call. Trimming removed 6 bases at V and 3 bases at J, with 9 bases between. Germline-derived CDR1 and CDR2 are LNHDA and SQIVND (reference sequence). This CDR3 comprises 13 residues. CDR3 loop: CASRRTTNQPQHF. The CDR3 DNA reads as TGTGCCAGTAGAAGGACTACCAATCAGCCCCAGCATTTT. The complete variable domain, with remaining parts taken from reference TRBV19 and TRBJ1-5, reads DGGITQSPKYLFRKEGQNVTLSCEQNLNHDAMYWYRQDPGQGLRLIYYSQIVNDFQKGDIAEGYSVSREKKESFPLTVTSAQKNPTAFYLCASRRTTNQPQHFGDGTRLSIL.

This clone was seen once. This chain joins TRBV7-9 and TRBJ2-5, with 7 bases fitting TRBD1. The CDR3 loop spans 15 amino acids. Germline trimming cut 5 bases from V and 2 bases from J; bases unmatched to any gene: 8. Germline lookup yields CDR1 SEHNR and CDR2 FQNEAQ (reference sequence). The CDR3 bases are TGTGCCAGCAGCACACAGGGGCTACCTCAAGAGACCCAGTACTTC. Translation gives CASSTQGLPQETQYF. Together with reference TRBV7-9 and TRBJ2-5, the CDR3 gives the full variable domain: DTGVSQNPRHKITKRGQNVTFRCDPISEHNRLYWYRQTLGQGPEFLTYFQNEAQLEKSRLLSDRFSAERPKGSFSTLEIQRTEQGDSAMYLCASSTQGLPQETQYFGPGTRLLVL.

The table lists this clone with a few counts. V gene TRBV28 combines with J gene TRBJ2-2; D might be TRBD2 (7 bases). CDR3 size: 16 residues. Germline-derived CDR1 and CDR2 are MDHEN and SYDVKM. The V end was cut by 3 bases, the J end by 4 bases, with 15 bases between. CDR3 sequence (DNA): TGTGCCAGCAGTTTCAGGGCGGGGGCGAGCACCGGGGAGCTGTTTTTT. Translation gives CASSFRAGASTGELFF.

This clone was picked up a small number of times. The rearrangement uses TRBV7-2 and TRBJ2-1; either TRBD1 or TRBD2 may supply D (5 bases each). This CDR3 contains 13 residues. The V gene lost 5 bases and the J gene lost 9 bases, with 14 bases spanning the gap. Germline assignment: CDR1 SGHTA and CDR2 FQGNSA. CDR3 bases: TGTGCCAGCAGCGCGACGGGGCCCCTTGAGCAGTTCTTC. Translated: CASSATGPLEQFF.

V usage is TRBV6-5 and J usage is TRBJ2-7; tentative D call: TRBD1 (6 bases). There are 16 residues in the CDR3. Germline assignment: CDR1 MNHEY and CDR2 SVGAGI. The V end was cut by 4 bases, the J end by 4 bases, with 20 bases between. CDR3 region: CASSSLQGRLAYEQYF. CDR3 nucleotides: TGTGCCAGCAGTTCCCTCCAGGGGCGTTTGGCATACGAGCAGTACTTC.

The chain combines TRBV28 with TRBJ2-7, with D perhaps TRBD2 (6 bases). The CDR3 length is 15 residues. Trimming took 6 bases from V and 2 from J, leaving 17 bases between them. CDR1 and CDR2 (germline): MDHEN, SYDVKM. The CDR3 DNA reads TGTGCCAGCAGCTCCGGGGGTGGCCGAACCTACGAGCAGTACTTC. As protein: CASSSGGGRTYEQYF.

The genes are TRBV27 and TRBJ1-5; D perhaps matches TRBD1 (5 bases). Per germline, CDR1 MNHEY and CDR2 SMNVEV (reference sequence). The ends were cut back, 3 bases at V and 4 bases at J, with 13 bases in the middle. This CDR3 is built from 15 residues. CDR3 amino acids: CASSFSQGGNQPQHF. Here the CDR3 DNA reads TGTGCCAGCAGTTTCTCGCAGGGAGGGAATCAGCCCCAGCATTTT.

This chain joins TRBV29-1 and TRBJ1-1; a weak D match, TRBD1 (5 bases). The germline CDR1 and CDR2 sequences are SQVTM and ANQGSEA. The ends were cut back, 6 bases at V and 0 bases at J, with 17 bases in the middle. The CDR3 loop spans 15 amino acids. CDR3 sequence (DNA): TGCAGCGTGCCCGGGATCGGGGGTTTGAACACTGAAGCTTTCTTT. Translating gives CSVPGIGGLNTEAFF.

This clone was picked up one time. The chain employs TRBV29-1 and TRBJ1-2, with 7 bases that match TRBD1. Unmatched junction bases numbered 13, after V lost 4 bases and J lost 5 bases. The CDR3 runs to 15 residues. CDR1 and CDR2 (germline): SQVTM, ANQGSEA. The CDR3 region has the DNA TGCAGCGTTGGGGGACAGACAACCTTTGAGTATGGCTACACCTTC. This encodes CSVGGQTTFEYGYTF.

The V and J genes are TRBV5-1 and TRBJ2-1, with TRBD2 matching 8 bases. CDR1 and CDR2 (germline): SGHRS, YFSETQ. V shed 4 bases, J shed 6 bases, and the junction held 9 bases outside the gene matches. This CDR3 has 15 amino acids. Here the CDR3 reads CASSGLSGETNEQFF. The CDR3 nucleotides read TGCGCCAGCAGCGGACTTAGCGGGGAGACCAATGAGCAGTTCTTC.

V gene TRBV29-1 combines with J gene TRBJ1-2; maybe TRBD1 (5 bases). V shed 3 bases and J shed 8 bases, with 10 bases lying between them. CDR3 length: 11 residues. Germline CDR1 SQVTM, CDR2 ANQGSEA. The CDR3 DNA follows: TGCAGCGTTGAGACGGGGGGAGGCTACACCTTC. Protein product: CSVETGGGYTF.

This clone was found many times. This chain links TRBV7-9 with TRBJ2-7; D is perhaps TRBD2 (6 bases). The germline gives CDR1 SEHNR, CDR2 FQNEAQ (reference sequence). The CDR3 sequence is 13 residues long. V was shortened by 2 bases and J by 6 bases, with 11 bases between the two germline ends. The CDR3 DNA follows: TGTGCCAGCAGCTTACGGGGGACCGTCGAGCAGTACTTC. This encodes CASSLRGTVEQYF.

The rearrangement uses TRBV5-1 and TRBJ2-7, with 15 bases fitting TRBD2. Looked up from germline, CDR1 is SGHRS and CDR2 is YFSETQ. CDR3 length: 18 residues. V trimming: 0 bases; J trimming: 1 base; junction bases outside the gene matches: 5. DNA for the CDR3: TGCGCCAGCAGCTTGGCCGGACTAGCGGGAGGGACGTCCTACGAGCAGTACTTC. It specifies CASSLAGLAGGTSYEQYF.

This chain connects TRBV4-1 to TRBJ2-1; D is possibly TRBD2 (5 bases). The CDR3 is 17 amino acids. V was pared by 0 bases and J by 5 bases, with 17 bases between. CDR1 is MGHRA, CDR2 YSYEKL, per germline. CDR3 nucleotide sequence: TGCGCCAGCAGCCAAGAAACTAGTGGGGATCCTAACAATGAGCAGTTCTTC. Translating it yields CASSQETSGDPNNEQFF.

The chain uses TRBV2 and TRBJ2-4; D gene ambiguous. V lost 0 bases and J 1 base, leaving 10 bases between the germline ends. CDR1 and CDR2 from the germline V gene are SNHLY and FYNNEI. This CDR3 has 16 residues. The CDR3 region is CASSEAALGAKNIQYF. As DNA, the CDR3 is TGTGCCAGCAGTGAAGCAGCCCTAGGGGCCAAAAACATTCAGTACTTC.

The V and J genes are TRBV5-1 and TRBJ2-7, with TRBD1 as a possible D gene (6 bases). The V end was cut by 4 bases, the J end by 3 bases, with 14 bases between. The CDR3 runs 14 residues. Germline V CDR1 and CDR2: SGHRS, YFSETQ. The CDR3 bases are TGCGCCAGCAGCCCCGGACAGAACTTCTACGAGCAGTACTTC. This sequence encodes CASSPGQNFYEQYF. The whole variable domain, remainder taken from reference TRBV5-1 and TRBJ2-7, is KAGVTQTPRYLIKTRGQQVTLSCSPISGHRSVSWYQQTPGQGLQFLFEYFSETQRNKGNFPGRFSGRQFSNSRSEMNVSTLELGDSALYLCASSPGQNFYEQYFGPGTRLTVT.

The chain uses TRBV5-4 and TRBJ2-7; D gene unclear. The germline V gene encodes CDR1 SGHNT and CDR2 YYREEE (reference sequence). This CDR3 has 13 residues. V lost 0 bases to trimming and J lost 3 bases, with 7 bases between them. The CDR3 is CASSLELNYEQYF. The CDR3 nucleotides read TGTGCCAGCAGCTTGGAACTGAACTACGAGCAGTACTTC.

The chain joins TRBV28 to TRBJ2-7; D is undetermined. Germline V gene data show CDR1 as MDHEN and CDR2 as SYDVKM. The CDR3 contains 14 residues. V lost 1 base and J lost 7, with 14 bases in between. DNA for the CDR3: TGTGCCAGCAGTTTATTTCAAACCCCTGGGGAGCAGTACTTC. As protein: CASSLFQTPGEQYF. Full variable domain (remainder filled in from reference TRBV28 and TRBJ2-7): DVKVTQSSRYLVKRTGEKVFLECVQDMDHENMFWYRQDPGLGLRLIYFSYDVKMKEKGDIPEGYSVSREKKERFSLILESASTNQTSMYLCASSLFQTPGEQYFGPGTRLTVT.

This clone was picked up one time. This chain connects TRBV6-5 to TRBJ2-7; D might be TRBD2 (5 bases). Trimming stripped 5 bases from V and 0 bases from J, with 11 bases between. Germline CDR1 is MNHEY and CDR2 is SVGAGI. The CDR3 runs 14 residues. As DNA, the CDR3 is TGTGCCAGCAGTAGGACGGGGAGCTCCTACGAGCAGTACTTC. Translating gives CASSRTGSSYEQYF.

The chain carries TRBV30 and TRBJ2-3; D gene uncertain. The CDR3 is 14 amino acids. Germline CDR1 is GTSNPN and CDR2 is SVGIG (reference sequence). The V end lost 2 bases, the J end lost 1 base, and 10 bases lay between the germline ends. The CDR3 reads CAWSFRGRTDTQYF. The DNA of the CDR3 is TGTGCCTGGAGTTTTCGCGGACGCACAGATACGCAGTATTTT.

This clone has just a few counts. The rearrangement uses TRBV29-1 and TRBJ2-3, with 8 nucleotides matching TRBD1. The CDR3 runs to 16 residues. Germline V lookup: CDR1 SQVTM, CDR2 ANQGSEA. The trim removed 1 base at V and 4 bases at J, leaving 10 bases unmatched. CDR3 DNA: TGCAGCGTTGAAGCCCAGGAGGGACAGGTATCAGATACGCAGTATTTT. This gives the protein CSVEAQEGQVSDTQYF.

The chain uses TRBV18 and TRBJ2-5; 7 positions agree with TRBD1. CDR3 size: 13 residues. With V trimmed by 5 bases and J by 2 bases, 2 bases remained unmatched. Looked up from germline, CDR1 is KGHSH and CDR2 is LQKENI. CDR3 DNA sequence: TGTGCCAGCTCAAGGGGACAGCAAGAGACCCAGTACTTC. Protein: CASSRGQQETQYF.

This clone is labeled as medium-sized. This rearrangement joins TRBV7-2 to TRBJ2-7, with D unresolved. Germline V gives CDR1 SGHTA, CDR2 FQGNSA. V was shortened by 1 base and J by 2 bases, with 9 bases between the two germline ends. This CDR3 spans 14 amino acids. The CDR3 nucleotides are TGTGCCAGCAGCTTAGGTGGTAGCCCCTACGAGCAGTACTTC. Its protein is CASSLGGSPYEQYF.

The chain uses TRBV30 and TRBJ2-5; D unresolved. The CDR3 runs to 14 residues. Trimming left V 0 bases short and J 3 bases short, with 11 bases between. Germline CDR1 is GTSNPN and CDR2 is SVGIG (reference sequence). The CDR3 here is CAWSVDRWEETQYF. The DNA of the CDR3 is TGTGCCTGGAGTGTAGACCGGTGGGAAGAGACCCAGTACTTC.